This T cell receptor (beta chain) is from a study of blood T cell repertoires in COVID-19. Each participant's cohort was designated according to participant-reported clinical history. The method was immunoSEQ multiplex PCR; TCRdb's version includes in-frame clones alone and lacks a portion of them. Of fewer than 250,000 clones listed, about four fifths were seen once; the top ten hold 5.5% to 7.5%. This receptor was obtained from a middle-aged woman who had recovered from COVID-19. Sequenced sample: PBMCs or T cells enriched from blood (not recorded which).

The CDR3 protein is CASSLGGREGSETQYF. The CDR3 region has the DNA TGTGCCAGCAGTTTGGGGGGACGGGAGGGTTCAGAGACCCAGTACTTC. The chain joins TRBV28 to TRBJ2-5; 8 bases fit TRBD2. V lost 3 bases, J lost 4 bases, and 10 bases stayed unmatched. CDR1 MDHEN and CDR2 SYDVKM come from the germline V gene. CDR3 size: 16 residues.